The 10 T cell receptor beta chains listed next were all sequenced from one sample in a study of control samples from healthy donors and cancer patients. Only in-frame clones appear in the TCRdb table, and some are missing; sequencing was by immunoSEQ multiplex PCR. The sample includes approximately 160,000 clones, approximately 90% seen only once; the top ten take 0.68%. The sample comprised blood. Every receptor here comes from a woman in her thirties in good health.

This chain links TRBV27 with TRBJ2-2; 7 positions match TRBD2. The CDR3 is made up of 14 amino acids. The germline V gene encodes CDR1 MNHEY and CDR2 SMNVEV (reference sequence). The V gene end was trimmed by 3 bases and the J gene end by 5 bases; junction bases not matched to a gene: 3. For the CDR3, the DNA is TGTGCCAGCAGTTTTTGGGAGGGGACCGGGGAGCTGTTTTTT. This sequence encodes CASSFWEGTGELFF.

The chain has TRBV11-2 and TRBJ2-2; 14 bases fit TRBD2. CDR3 length: 16 residues. Germline assignment: CDR1 SGHAT and CDR2 FQNNGV. The V gene end was trimmed by 4 bases and the J gene end by 4 bases; junction bases not matched to a gene: 2. The CDR3 region is CASSSGTSGSTGELFF. The CDR3 DNA reads as TGTGCCAGCAGCTCGGGGACTAGCGGGAGCACCGGGGAGCTGTTTTTT.

This clone was picked up one time. The chain has TRBV2 and TRBJ2-2, with TRBD1 as a possible D gene (6 bases). Germline CDR1 SNHLY, CDR2 FYNNEI. Trimming cost V 1 base and J 2 bases, with 8 bases left between them. The CDR3 contains 15 residues. The DNA for the CDR3 is TGTGCCAGCAGTGAAGGGACAGCAAACACCGGGGAGCTGTTTTTT. Residues: CASSEGTANTGELFF. The variable domain in full, completed from reference TRBV2 and TRBJ2-2, reads EPEVTQTPSHQVTQMGQEVILRCVPISNHLYFYWYRQILGQKVEFLVSFYNNEISEKSEIFDDQFSVERPDGSNFTLKIRSTKLEDSAMYFCASSEGTANTGELFFGEGSRLTVL.

The rearrangement links TRBV25-1 to TRBJ2-1; 10 nucleotides agree with TRBD2. The J segment lost 8 bases and the V segment lost 7 bases, leaving 5 bases of the junction unmatched. Germline V CDR1 and CDR2: MGHDK, SYGVNS. The CDR3 length is 13 residues. The DNA for the CDR3 is TGTGCCAGCACTAGCGGGAGATATGATGAGCAGTTCTTC. This gives the protein CASTSGRYDEQFF.

The V call is TRBV4-2, the J call TRBJ1-5; TRBD1 matches 7 bases. Germline CDR1 LGHNA, CDR2 YNFKEQ. Trimming removed 1 base from V and 1 base from J; junction bases left unmatched: 7. The CDR3 is made up of 17 amino acids. The CDR3 bases are TGTGCCAGCAGCCAAGTCCCCGGGACAGAGAGCAATCAGCCCCAGCATTTT. This gives the protein CASSQVPGTESNQPQHF.

The chain uses TRBV15 and TRBJ2-1; 13 positions agree with TRBD2. Germline lookup yields CDR1 LNHNV and CDR2 YYDKDF (reference sequence). V dropped 1 base and J dropped 6; count of bases not matched to a gene: 9. The CDR3 sequence is 18 residues long. This CDR3 reads CATSRGSLAGGGFNEQFF. The CDR3 region has the DNA TGTGCCACCAGCAGAGGATCACTAGCGGGAGGGGGTTTCAATGAGCAGTTCTTC. Using reference TRBV15 and TRBJ2-1 for the parts outside the CDR3, the full variable domain is DAMVIQNPRYQVTQFGKPVTLSCSQTLNHNVMYWYQQKSSQAPKLLFHYYDKDFNNEADTPDNFQSRRPNTSFCFLDIRSPGLGDTAMYLCATSRGSLAGGGFNEQFFGPGTRLTVL.

This chain links TRBV24-1 with TRBJ2-1; no reliable D call. CDR1 and CDR2 from the germline V gene are KGHDR and SFDVKD. Trimming removed 3 bases at V and 7 bases at J, with 15 bases between. This CDR3 spans 15 amino acids. The CDR3 nucleotides are TGTGCCACCAGTGATCCCACGGACCGTAGAAATGAGCAGTTCTTC. Its translation: CATSDPTDRRNEQFF.

The count of this clone is one. V is TRBV27 and J is TRBJ2-3, with a tentative D call TRBD1 (6 bases). V lost 0 bases and J lost 6, with 13 bases in between. The CDR3 sequence is 15 residues long. CDR1 MNHEY and CDR2 SMNVEV come from the germline V gene (reference sequence). CDR3 residues: CASSLSGRGTDTQYF. CDR3 bases: TGTGCCAGCAGTTTATCGGGAAGGGGGACGGATACGCAGTATTTT.

This chain links TRBV28 with TRBJ2-3; TRBD1 agrees at 7 bases. CDR3 length equals 15 residues. CDR1 is MDHEN and CDR2 is SYDVKM in the germline V gene. J lost 2 bases, V lost 6 bases, and 8 bases had no gene match. The CDR3 here is CASSLRDRYTDTQYF. The CDR3 DNA sequence: TGTGCCAGCAGCTTGAGGGACAGATACACAGATACGCAGTATTTT.

The rearrangement links TRBV9 to TRBJ2-1; weak D call: TRBD1 (6 bases). The CDR3 loop spans 16 amino acids. Trimming cost V 5 bases and J 0 bases, with 15 bases left between them. Germline V gene lookup returns CDR1 SGDLS and CDR2 YYNGEE. CDR3 sequence: CASSAEGTSSYNEQFF. The CDR3 DNA sequence: TGTGCCAGCAGTGCAGAAGGGACAAGCTCCTACAATGAGCAGTTCTTC.